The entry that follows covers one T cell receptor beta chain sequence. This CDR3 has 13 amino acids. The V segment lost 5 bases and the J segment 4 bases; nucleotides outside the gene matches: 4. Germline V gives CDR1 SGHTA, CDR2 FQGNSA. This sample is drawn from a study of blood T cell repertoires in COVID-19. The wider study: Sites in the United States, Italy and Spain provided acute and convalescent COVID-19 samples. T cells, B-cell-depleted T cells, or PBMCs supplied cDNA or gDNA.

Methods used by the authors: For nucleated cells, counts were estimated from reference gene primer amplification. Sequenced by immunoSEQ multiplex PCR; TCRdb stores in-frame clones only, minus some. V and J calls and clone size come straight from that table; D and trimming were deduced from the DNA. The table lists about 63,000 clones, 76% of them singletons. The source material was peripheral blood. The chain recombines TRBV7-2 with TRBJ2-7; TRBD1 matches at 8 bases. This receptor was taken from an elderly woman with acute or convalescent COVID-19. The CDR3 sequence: CASSRDRKYEQYF. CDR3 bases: TGTGCCAGCAGCCGGGACAGGAAGTACGAGCAGTACTTC.